The 2 T cell receptor beta chains presented below share a single source sample, sequenced in a study of neurological immune-mediated disorders. MiXCR, run by TCRdb on the 5' RACE reads, gives a single entry per CDR3 protein. In the table there are roughly 89,000 distinct CDR3 sequences, roughly 2.6% of which are singletons. The sample comprised PBMCs. These receptors originate from a woman in her 30s with multiple sclerosis.

This clonotype was seen many times. This rearrangement joins TRBV13 to TRBJ1-1; TRBD1 aligns across 7 bases. From germline, CDR1 is PRHDT and CDR2 FYEKMQ (reference sequence). V was pared by 3 bases and J by 1 base, with 5 bases of the junction left unmatched. The CDR3 is 15 residues long. In DNA form, the CDR3 reads TGTGCCAGCAGCTTCCGAGGGGGCTCGAACACTGAAGCTTTCTTT. Translated, it gives CASSFRGGSNTEAFF.

This clonotype was observed many times. V and J are TRBV4-2 and TRBJ2-3; D not resolved. The CDR3 contains 14 residues. The ends were cut back, 0 bases at V and 4 bases at J, with 8 bases in the middle. CDR1 and CDR2 from the germline V gene are LGHNA and YNFKEQ. The CDR3 DNA is TGTGCCAGCAGCCAAGATCTTGGAGCAGATACGCAGTATTTT. Translating gives CASSQDLGADTQYF.